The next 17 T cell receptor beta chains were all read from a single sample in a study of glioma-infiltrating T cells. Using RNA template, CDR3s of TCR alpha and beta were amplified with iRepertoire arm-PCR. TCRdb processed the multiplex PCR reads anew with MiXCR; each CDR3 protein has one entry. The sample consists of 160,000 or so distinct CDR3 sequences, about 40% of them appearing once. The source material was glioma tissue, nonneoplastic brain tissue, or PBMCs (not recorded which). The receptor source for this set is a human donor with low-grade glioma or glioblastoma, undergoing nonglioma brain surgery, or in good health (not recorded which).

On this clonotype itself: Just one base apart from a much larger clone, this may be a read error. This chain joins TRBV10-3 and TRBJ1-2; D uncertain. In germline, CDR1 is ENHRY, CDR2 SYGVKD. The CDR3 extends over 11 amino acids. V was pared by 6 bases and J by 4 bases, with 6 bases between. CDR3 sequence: CAISGGYGYTF. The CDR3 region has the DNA TGTGCCATCAGCGGAGGCTATGGCTACACCTTC.

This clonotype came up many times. The CDR3 DNA reads TGTGCCAGCAGTTACCTCGAGACCCAGTACTTC. Amino acids: CASSYLETQYF. This chain uses TRBV6-6 with TRBJ2-5; D is unclear. Germline lookup yields CDR1 MNHNY and CDR2 SVGAGI (reference sequence). V was trimmed by 2 bases and J by 5 bases, leaving 3 bases between them. The CDR3 spans 11 residues.

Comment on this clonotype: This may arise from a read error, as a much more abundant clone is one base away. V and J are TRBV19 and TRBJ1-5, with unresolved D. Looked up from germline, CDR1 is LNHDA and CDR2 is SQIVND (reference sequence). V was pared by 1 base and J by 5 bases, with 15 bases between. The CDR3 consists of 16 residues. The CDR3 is CASSIGTDFPHQPQHF. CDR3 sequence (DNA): TGTGCCAGTAGTATAGGAACGGACTTCCCCCATCAGCCCCAGCATTTT.

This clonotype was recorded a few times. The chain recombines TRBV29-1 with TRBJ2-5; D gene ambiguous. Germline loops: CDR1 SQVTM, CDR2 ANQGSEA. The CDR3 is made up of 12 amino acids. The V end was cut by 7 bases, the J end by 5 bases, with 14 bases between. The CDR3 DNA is TGCAGCGCCGGTCCCACGACGGAGACCCAGTACTTC. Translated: CSAGPTTETQYF.

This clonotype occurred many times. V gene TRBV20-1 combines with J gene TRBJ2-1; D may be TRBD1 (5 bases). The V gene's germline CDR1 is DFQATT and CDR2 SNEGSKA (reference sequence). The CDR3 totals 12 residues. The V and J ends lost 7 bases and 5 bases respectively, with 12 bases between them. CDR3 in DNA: TGCAGTGGGGGCCAGATAAACAATGAGCAGTTCTTC. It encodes CSGGQINNEQFF.

CDR3 nucleotides: TGTGCCAGTAGTATTTACAGGGATACTGAAGCTTTCTTT. This translates into CASSIYRDTEAFF. The chain couples TRBV19 to TRBJ1-1; D possibly corresponds to TRBD1 (6 bases). V dropped 3 bases and J dropped 5 bases, with 10 bases sitting between them. The CDR3 spans 13 residues. Germline V lookup: CDR1 LNHDA, CDR2 SQIVND (reference sequence).

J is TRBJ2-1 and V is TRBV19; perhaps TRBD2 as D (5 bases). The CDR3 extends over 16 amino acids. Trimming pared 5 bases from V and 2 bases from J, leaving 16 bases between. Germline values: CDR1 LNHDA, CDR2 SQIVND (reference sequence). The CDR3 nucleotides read TGTGCCAGTAGTGATAGACTTAGCGCACCCTACAATGAGCAGTTCTTC. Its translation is CASSDRLSAPYNEQFF.

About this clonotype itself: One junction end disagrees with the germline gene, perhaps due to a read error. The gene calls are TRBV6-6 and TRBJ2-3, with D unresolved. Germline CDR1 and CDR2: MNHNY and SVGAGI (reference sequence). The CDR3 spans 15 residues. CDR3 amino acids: CTSSLLKGNTDTQYF. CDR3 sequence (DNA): TGTACCAGCAGTTTGTTAAAGGGTAACACAGATACGCAGTATTTT.

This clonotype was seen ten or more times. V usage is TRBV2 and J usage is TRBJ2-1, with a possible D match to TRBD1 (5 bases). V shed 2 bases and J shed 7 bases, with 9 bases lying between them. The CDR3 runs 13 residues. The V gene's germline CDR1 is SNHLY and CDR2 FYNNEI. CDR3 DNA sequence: TGTGCCAGCAGTGAACAGGGAATGAATGAGCAGTTCTTC. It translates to CASSEQGMNEQFF.

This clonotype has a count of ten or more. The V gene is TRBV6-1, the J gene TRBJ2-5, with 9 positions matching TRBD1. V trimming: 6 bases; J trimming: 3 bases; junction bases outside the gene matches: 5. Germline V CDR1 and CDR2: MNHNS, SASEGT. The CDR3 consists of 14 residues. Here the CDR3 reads CASSLDRGEETQYF. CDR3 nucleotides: TGTGCCAGCAGCCTCGACAGGGGGGAAGAGACCCAGTACTTC.

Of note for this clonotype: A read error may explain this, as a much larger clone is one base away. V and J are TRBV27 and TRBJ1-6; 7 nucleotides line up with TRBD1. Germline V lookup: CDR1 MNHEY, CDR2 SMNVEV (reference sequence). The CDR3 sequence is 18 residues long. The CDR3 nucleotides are TGTGCCAGCATTTTATACCCACCCTTAGACAGGGACAATTCACCCCTCCACTTT. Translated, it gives CASILYPPLDRDNSPLHF.

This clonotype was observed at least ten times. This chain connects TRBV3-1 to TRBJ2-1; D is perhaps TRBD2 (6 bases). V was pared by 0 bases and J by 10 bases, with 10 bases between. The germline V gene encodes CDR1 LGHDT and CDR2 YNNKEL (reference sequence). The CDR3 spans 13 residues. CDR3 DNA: TGTGCCAGCAGCCAAGATCGAGGGAGGGAGCAGTTCTTC. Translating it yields CASSQDRGREQFF.

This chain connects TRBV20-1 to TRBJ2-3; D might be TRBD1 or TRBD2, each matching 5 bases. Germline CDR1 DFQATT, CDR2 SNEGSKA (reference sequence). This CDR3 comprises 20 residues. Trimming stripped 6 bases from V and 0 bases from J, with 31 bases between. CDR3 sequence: CSARTARVPTEGASTDTQYF. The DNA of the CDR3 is TGCAGTGCCCGAACGGCGAGGGTGCCGACTGAAGGGGCTAGCACAGATACGCAGTATTTT.

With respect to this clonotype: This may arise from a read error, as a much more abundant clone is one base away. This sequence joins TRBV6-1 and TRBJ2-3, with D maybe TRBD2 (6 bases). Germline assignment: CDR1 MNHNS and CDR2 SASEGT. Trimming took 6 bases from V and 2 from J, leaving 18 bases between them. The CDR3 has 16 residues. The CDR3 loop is CASRQADYGPTDTQYF. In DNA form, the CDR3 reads TGTGCCAGCAGACAAGCGGACTATGGGCCCACAGATACGCAGTATTTT.

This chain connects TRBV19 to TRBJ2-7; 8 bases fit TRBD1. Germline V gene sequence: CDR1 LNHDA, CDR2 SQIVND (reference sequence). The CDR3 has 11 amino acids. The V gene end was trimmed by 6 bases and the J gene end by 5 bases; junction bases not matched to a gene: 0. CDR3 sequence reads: CASRDRDEQYF. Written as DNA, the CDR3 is TGTGCCAGTAGGGACAGGGACGAGCAGTACTTC.

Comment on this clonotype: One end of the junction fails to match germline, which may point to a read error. The CDR3 spells CASILAALNTGELFF. Written as DNA, the CDR3 is TGTGCTAGCATCTTAGCGGCCCTGAACACCGGGGAGCTGTTTTTT. The chain combines TRBV7-2 with TRBJ2-2; TRBD2 is a possible D gene (6 bases). Germline V lookup: CDR1 SGHTA, CDR2 FQGNSA. This CDR3 contains 15 residues.

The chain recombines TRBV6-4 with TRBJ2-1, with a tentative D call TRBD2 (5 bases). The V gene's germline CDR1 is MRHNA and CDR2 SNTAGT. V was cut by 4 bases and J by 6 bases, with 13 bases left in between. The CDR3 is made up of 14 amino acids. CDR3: CASSVAAVANEQFF. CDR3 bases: TGTGCCAGCAGTGTTGCAGCGGTAGCCAATGAGCAGTTCTTC.